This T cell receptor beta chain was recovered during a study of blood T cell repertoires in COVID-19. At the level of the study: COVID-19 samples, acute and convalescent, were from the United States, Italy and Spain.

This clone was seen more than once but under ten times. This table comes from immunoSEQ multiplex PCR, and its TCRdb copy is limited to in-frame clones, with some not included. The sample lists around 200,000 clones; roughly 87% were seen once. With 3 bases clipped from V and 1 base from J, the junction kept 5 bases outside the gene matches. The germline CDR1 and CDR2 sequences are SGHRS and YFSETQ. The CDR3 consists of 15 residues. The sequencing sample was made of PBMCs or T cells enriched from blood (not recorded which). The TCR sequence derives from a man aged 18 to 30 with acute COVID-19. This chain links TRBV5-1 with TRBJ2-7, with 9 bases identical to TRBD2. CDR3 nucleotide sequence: TGCGCCAGCAGCTGGACTAGCGAAAGGTCCTACGAGCAGTACTTC. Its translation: CASSWTSERSYEQYF.